A single sample gave rise to the 7 T cell receptor beta chains below, sequenced in a study of CD8 T cells in ankylosing spondylitis. TCRdb reprocessed the 5' RACE reads via MiXCR and lists one record per CDR3 protein. Of around 300,000 distinct CDR3 sequences listed, 14% to 15% are singletons. The specimen was blood, either unsorted or a sorted T cell fraction (not recorded which). The source is a male donor with ankylosing spondylitis or in good health (not recorded which).

Of note for this clonotype: A much more abundant neighbour one base away suggests this may be a read error. V is TRBV20-1 and J is TRBJ2-3; 9 nucleotides line up with TRBD2. This CDR3 region has 17 residues. Germline V lookup: CDR1 DFQATT, CDR2 SNEGSKA (reference sequence). In DNA, the CDR3 is TGCTGTGCTAGAGCTGTGAAGCGGGGGGATAGCACAGATACGCAGTATTTT. Its translation is CCARAVKRGDSTDTQYF.

This clonotype was seen a handful of times. The rearrangement links TRBV5-1 to TRBJ1-1; D may be TRBD1 (5 bases). Trimming took off 4 bases at V and 4 bases at J, with 14 bases between the two ends. The CDR3 extends over 14 amino acids. Germline V gene lookup returns CDR1 SGHRS and CDR2 YFSETQ. CDR3 amino acids: CASSPDNGGTEAFF. The CDR3 bases are TGCGCCAGCAGCCCGGACAACGGGGGCACTGAAGCTTTCTTT.

CDR3 nucleotides: TGCGCCAGCAGCCCTCTTCGGGAGGGGGTCAATGAGCAGTTCTTC. Its protein is CASSPLREGVNEQFF. The V gene is TRBV5-1, the J gene TRBJ2-1; TRBD2 matches 8 bases. J lost 6 bases, V lost 4 bases, and 9 bases had no gene match. There are 15 residues in the CDR3. CDR1 SGHRS and CDR2 YFSETQ come from the germline V gene. The complete variable domain, with remaining parts taken from reference TRBV5-1 and TRBJ2-1, reads KAGVTQTPRYLIKTRGQQVTLSCSPISGHRSVSWYQQTPGQGLQFLFEYFSETQRNKGNFPGRFSGRQFSNSRSEMNVSTLELGDSALYLCASSPLREGVNEQFFGPGTRLTVL.

This clonotype was seen a few times. This chain joins TRBV6-1 and TRBJ2-3; either TRBD1 or TRBD2 may supply D (5 bases each). Trimming cost V 6 bases and J 4 bases, with 14 bases left between them. The germline V gene encodes CDR1 MNHNS and CDR2 SASEGT. This CDR3 spans 14 amino acids. CDR3 DNA sequence: TGTGCCAGCAGCCCCCCGGGACCTGCAGATACGCAGTATTTT. Protein product: CASSPPGPADTQYF.

This clonotype was counted a few times. This chain links TRBV20-1 with TRBJ2-1; possible D gene TRBD2, 6 bases. V lost 8 bases, J lost 2 bases, and 16 bases lay in between. The CDR3 is 14 amino acids. Germline assignment: CDR1 DFQATT and CDR2 SNEGSKA (reference sequence). The DNA of the CDR3 is TGCAGTACGTCCCGGGACTGGCCCTACAATGAGCAGTTCTTC. This gives the protein CSTSRDWPYNEQFF.

There are a few counts of this clonotype. V is TRBV20-1 and J is TRBJ1-2; no reliable D call. This CDR3 contains 15 residues. V lost 0 bases and J lost 4, with 15 bases in between. Germline-derived CDR1 and CDR2 are DFQATT and SNEGSKA (reference sequence). The CDR3 here is CSARDPADWSYGYTF. In DNA, the CDR3 is TGCAGTGCTAGAGATCCAGCAGATTGGAGCTATGGCTACACCTTC.

A few counts support this clonotype. The gene calls are TRBV10-3 and TRBJ1-2; D gene uncertain. Deletions cut 0 bases from V and 4 bases from J, with 15 bases between. CDR3 length equals 16 residues. Germline CDR1 is ENHRY and CDR2 is SYGVKD. DNA of the CDR3: TGTGCCATCAGTGAGTCCGGACCTCCCATCTTCTATGGCTACACCTTC. Residues: CAISESGPPIFYGYTF.